Below are 16 T cell receptor beta chains sequenced from a single sample in a study of OX40 agonist ivuxolimab in advanced cancers. TCRdb's copy holds only in-frame clones and misses some; the assay was immunoSEQ multiplex PCR. The table lists more than 6,000 clones, 75% to 80% of them singletons. Source: CD4+ or CD8+ T cells sorted from blood, taken in a trial of the OX40 agonist ivuxolimab. The origin of the receptors is an adult with an advanced solid tumor such as melanoma, head and neck, liver or kidney cancer.

The rearrangement joins TRBV6-6 to TRBJ1-2; tentative D call: TRBD1 (6 bases). The CDR3 extends over 12 amino acids. Germline values: CDR1 MNHNY, CDR2 SVGAGI (reference sequence). Trimming stripped 6 bases from V and 8 bases from J, with 13 bases between. The CDR3 reads CASRQGLRGYTF. The CDR3 region has the DNA TGTGCCAGCAGACAGGGCCTCCGCGGCTACACCTTC.

In nucleotides, the CDR3 is TGTGCCAGCAGCCAGGGCGAGGGCTACACCTTC. Residues: CASSQGEGYTF. V gene TRBV4-2 combines with J gene TRBJ1-2, with no clear D. There are 11 residues in the CDR3. Germline-derived CDR1 and CDR2 are LGHNA and YNFKEQ. The V and J ends lost 3 bases and 8 bases respectively, with 7 bases between them.

The chain combines TRBV7-9 with TRBJ2-2; possible D gene TRBD2, 5 bases. The CDR3 has 16 residues. Trimming removed 5 bases at V and 1 base at J, with 14 bases between. Germline V CDR1 and CDR2: SEHNR, FQNEAQ (reference sequence). The CDR3 DNA reads as TGTGCCAGCAGCCCGGAGAACGGGGTGAACACCGGGGAGCTGTTTTTT. Its translation: CASSPENGVNTGELFF.

The chain combines TRBV5-6 with TRBJ2-1, with D possibly TRBD1 on 5 matching bases. Between the trimmed V and J ends, which lost 4 bases and 0 bases, there was a span of 14 bases. The CDR3 extends over 16 amino acids. CDR1 and CDR2 from the germline V gene are SGHDT and YYEEEE. CDR3 in amino acids: CASSHYRLSSYNEQFF. CDR3 sequence (DNA): TGTGCCAGCAGCCACTACAGGTTGAGCTCCTACAATGAGCAGTTCTTC. Filled out from reference TRBV5-6 and TRBJ2-1, the complete variable domain reads DAGVTQSPTHLIKTRGQQVTLRCSPKSGHDTVSWYQQALGQGPQFIFQYYEEEERQRGNFPDRFSGHQFPNYSSELNVNALLLGDSALYLCASSHYRLSSYNEQFFGPGTRLTVL.

This rearrangement joins TRBV29-1 to TRBJ1-2; TRBD1 might be the D (5 bases). Germline CDR1 SQVTM, CDR2 ANQGSEA. V was shortened by 5 bases and J by 2 bases, with 12 bases between the two germline ends. The CDR3 has 13 residues. CDR3 protein: CSVRDSANYGYTF. The CDR3, as DNA: TGCAGCGTTCGAGACAGCGCCAACTATGGCTACACCTTC. The entire variable domain, with the rest obtained from reference TRBV29-1 and TRBJ1-2, is as follows: SAVISQKPSRDICQRGTSLTIQCQVDSQVTMMFWYRQQPGQSLTLIATANQGSEATYESGFVIDKFPISRPNLTFSTLTVSNMSPEDSSIYLCSVRDSANYGYTFGSGTRLTVV.

This chain links TRBV6-6 with TRBJ1-5; TRBD1 aligns across 8 bases. V lost 7 bases, J lost 2 bases, and 1 base stayed unmatched. CDR1 MNHNY and CDR2 SVGAGI come from the germline V gene (reference sequence). CDR3 length: 13 residues. CDR3 sequence reads: CASTTGGNQPQHF. In nucleotides, the CDR3 is TGTGCCAGCACGACAGGGGGCAATCAGCCCCAGCATTTT.

V and J are TRBV19 and TRBJ1-6; D remains ambiguous. V shed 3 bases and J shed 9 bases, with 15 bases lying between them. The length of the CDR3 is 15 residues. CDR1 is LNHDA, CDR2 SQIVND, per germline (reference sequence). The CDR3 region has the DNA TGTGCCAGTAGTATGGTCCCCGTGGTGGGTTCACCCCTCCACTTT. Residues: CASSMVPVVGSPLHF.

This clone was observed a single time. The chain couples TRBV27 to TRBJ2-1; 7 bases are shared with TRBD1. Germline values: CDR1 MNHEY, CDR2 SMNVEV (reference sequence). V shed 7 bases and J 8 bases; nucleotides not matched to a gene: 14. The CDR3 is 15 amino acids. CDR3 sequence: CASMLTGRRWDEQFF. The CDR3 DNA reads TGTGCCAGCATGTTGACAGGGAGAAGGTGGGATGAGCAGTTCTTC.

V usage is TRBV7-6 and J usage is TRBJ2-1, with D perhaps TRBD2 (6 bases). Trimming took off 5 bases at V and 4 bases at J, with 15 bases between the two ends. The germline gives CDR1 SGHVS, CDR2 FNYEAQ. The CDR3 runs to 15 residues. This CDR3 is CASSQGAGRYNEQFF. The CDR3 DNA reads as TGTGCCAGCAGCCAAGGGGCGGGAAGGTACAATGAGCAGTTCTTC. The whole variable domain, remainder taken from reference TRBV7-6 and TRBJ2-1, is GAGVSQSPRYKVTKRGQDVALRCDPISGHVSLYWYRQALGQGPEFLTYFNYEAQQDKSGLPNDRFSAERPEGSISTLTIQRTEQRDSAMYRCASSQGAGRYNEQFFGPGTRLTVL.

The V and J genes are TRBV7-9 and TRBJ2-1; D is uncertain. Between the trimmed V and J ends, which lost 3 bases and 8 bases, there was a span of 17 bases. The germline gives CDR1 SEHNR, CDR2 FQNEAQ (reference sequence). The CDR3 sequence is 15 residues long. The CDR3 protein is CASSLGAPPWDEQFF. The CDR3 DNA is TGTGCCAGCAGCTTGGGTGCACCACCTTGGGATGAGCAGTTCTTC.

The chain is built from TRBV7-9 and TRBJ2-1; D gene uncertain. Germline V gene sequence: CDR1 SEHNR, CDR2 FQNEAQ (reference sequence). The ends were cut back, 4 bases at V and 8 bases at J, with 6 bases in the middle. CDR3 length: 11 amino acids. The CDR3 bases are TGTGCCAGCAGCTCCCCCGATGAGCAGTTCTTC. Amino acid sequence: CASSSPDEQFF.

On this clone itself: One end of the junction fails to match germline, which may point to a read error. This rearrangement joins TRBV5-6 to TRBJ1-1; D perhaps matches TRBD1 (5 bases). Per germline, CDR1 SGHDT and CDR2 YYEEEE. This CDR3 spans 11 amino acids. CDR3 region: CASSFGAEAFF. In DNA form, the CDR3 reads TGTGCCAGCAGCTTTGGGGCTGAGGCTTTCTTT.

As DNA, the CDR3 is TGTGCCAGCAGTGGTGGTAGCTTGAAAGAGACCCAGTACTTC. Protein sequence: CASSGGSLKETQYF. This chain joins TRBV2 and TRBJ2-5, with D unclear. The CDR3 consists of 14 residues. Germline CDR1 is SNHLY and CDR2 is FYNNEI. V gave up 4 bases and J gave up 3 bases, with 12 bases separating them.

CDR3 in amino acids: CASTLTVRDRTDQPQHF. CDR3 DNA: TGTGCCAGCACCCTGACCGTCCGGGACAGGACTGATCAGCCCCAGCATTTT. The gene calls are TRBV7-9 and TRBJ1-5, with 8 bases identical to TRBD1. Per germline, CDR1 SEHNR and CDR2 FQNEAQ (reference sequence). The CDR3 totals 17 residues. V shed 7 bases, J shed 5 bases, and the junction held 16 bases outside the gene matches.

The CDR3 reads CASSRYSEGQPQHF. CDR3 DNA sequence: TGTGCCAGCAGTCGATACTCTGAAGGTCAGCCCCAGCATTTT. The chain recombines TRBV6-5 with TRBJ1-5; D unclear. Germline V gene sequence: CDR1 MNHEY, CDR2 SVGAGI. The ends were cut back, 5 bases at V and 6 bases at J, with 14 bases in the middle. CDR3 length: 14 residues.

V is TRBV21-1 and J is TRBJ1-2; TRBD1, as called in the table, went unchecked against the DNA. TRBV21-1 is classified as a pseudogene. The CDR3 is 14 residues long. The CDR3 loop reads CASSKEAGVYGYTF. The DNA of the CDR3 is TGTGCCAGCAGCAAAGAGGCAGGGGTCTATGGCTACACCTTC.